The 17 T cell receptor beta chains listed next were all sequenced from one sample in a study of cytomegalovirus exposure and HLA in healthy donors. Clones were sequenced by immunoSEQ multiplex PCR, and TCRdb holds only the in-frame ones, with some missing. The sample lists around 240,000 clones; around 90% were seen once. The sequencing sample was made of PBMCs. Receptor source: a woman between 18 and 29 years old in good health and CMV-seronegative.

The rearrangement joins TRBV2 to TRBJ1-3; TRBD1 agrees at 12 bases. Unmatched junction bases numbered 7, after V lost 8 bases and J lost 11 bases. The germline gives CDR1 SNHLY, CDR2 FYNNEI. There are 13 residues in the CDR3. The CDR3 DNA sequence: TGTGCCAGCCATGGGGACAGGGGGCATGCCATATATTTT. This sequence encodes CASHGDRGHAIYF.

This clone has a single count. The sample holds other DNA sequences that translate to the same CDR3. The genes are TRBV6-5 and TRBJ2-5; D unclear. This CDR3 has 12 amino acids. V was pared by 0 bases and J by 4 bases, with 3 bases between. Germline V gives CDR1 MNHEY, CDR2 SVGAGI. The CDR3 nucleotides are TGTGCCAGCAGTTACTCGCGAGAGACCCAGTACTTC. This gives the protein CASSYSRETQYF.

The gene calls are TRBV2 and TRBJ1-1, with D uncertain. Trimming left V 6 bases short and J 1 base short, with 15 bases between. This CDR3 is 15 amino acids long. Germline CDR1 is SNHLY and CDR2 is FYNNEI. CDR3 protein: CASSGGLSPNTEAFF. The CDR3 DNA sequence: TGTGCCAGCAGCGGAGGACTCTCCCCGAACACTGAAGCTTTCTTT.

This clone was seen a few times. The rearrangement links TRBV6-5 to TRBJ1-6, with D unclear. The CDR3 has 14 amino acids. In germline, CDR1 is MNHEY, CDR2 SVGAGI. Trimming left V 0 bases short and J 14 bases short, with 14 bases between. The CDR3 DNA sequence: TGTGCCAGCAGTTACTCTATTGAGGGTTTTTCCCTCCACTTT. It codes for CASSYSIEGFSLHF.

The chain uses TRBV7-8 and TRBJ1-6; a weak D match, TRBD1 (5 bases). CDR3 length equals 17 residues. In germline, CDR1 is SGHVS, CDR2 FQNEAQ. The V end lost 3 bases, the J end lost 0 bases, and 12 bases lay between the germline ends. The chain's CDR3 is CASSFRGSSSYNSPLHF. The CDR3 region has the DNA TGTGCCAGCAGCTTTAGGGGTAGTAGCTCCTATAATTCACCCCTCCACTTT.

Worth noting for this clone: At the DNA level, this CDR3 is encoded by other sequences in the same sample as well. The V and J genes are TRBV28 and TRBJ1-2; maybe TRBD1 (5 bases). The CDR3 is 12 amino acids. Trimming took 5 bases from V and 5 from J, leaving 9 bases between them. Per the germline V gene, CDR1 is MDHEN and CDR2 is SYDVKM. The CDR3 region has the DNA TGTGCCAGCAGTCCGGGGGGTTATGGCTACACCTTC. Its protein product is CASSPGGYGYTF.

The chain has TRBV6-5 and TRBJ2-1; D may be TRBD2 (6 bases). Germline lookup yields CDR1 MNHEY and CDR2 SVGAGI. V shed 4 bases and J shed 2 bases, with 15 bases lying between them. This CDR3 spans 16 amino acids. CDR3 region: CASSSPTGGAYNEQFF. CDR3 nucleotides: TGTGCCAGCAGTTCCCCCACTGGCGGGGCCTACAATGAGCAGTTCTTC.

The CDR3 here is CASSATAGLTSGGASTGELFF. CDR3 DNA sequence: TGTGCCAGCAGCGCCACGGCAGGCCTGACTAGCGGGGGGGCGAGCACCGGGGAGCTGTTTTTT. The V and J genes are TRBV9 and TRBJ2-2, with 14 bases aligning to TRBD2. The trim removed 3 bases at V and 4 bases at J, leaving 17 bases unmatched. The CDR3 contains 21 residues. Germline values: CDR1 SGDLS, CDR2 YYNGEE.

The CDR3 region has the DNA TGTGCCAGCAGCGTAGGGTCGCTATCCTACGAGCAGTACTTC. Protein: CASSVGSLSYEQYF. The chain employs TRBV9 and TRBJ2-7; D uncertain. V lost 0 bases and J lost 1, with 8 bases in between. This CDR3 contains 14 residues. Germline V gives CDR1 SGDLS, CDR2 YYNGEE.

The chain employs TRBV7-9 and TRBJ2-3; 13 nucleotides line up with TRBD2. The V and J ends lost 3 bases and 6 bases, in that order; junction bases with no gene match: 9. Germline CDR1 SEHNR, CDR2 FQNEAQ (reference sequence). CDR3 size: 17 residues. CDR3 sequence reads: CASSFLLAGGRWDTQYF. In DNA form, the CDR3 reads TGTGCCAGCAGCTTCCTACTAGCGGGGGGGCGTTGGGATACGCAGTATTTT.

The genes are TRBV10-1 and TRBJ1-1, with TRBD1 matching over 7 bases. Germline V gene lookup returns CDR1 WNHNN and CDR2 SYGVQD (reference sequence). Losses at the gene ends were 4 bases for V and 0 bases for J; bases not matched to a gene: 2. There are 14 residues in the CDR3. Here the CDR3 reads CASSGTGVNTEAFF. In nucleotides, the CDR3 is TGCGCCAGCAGTGGAACAGGGGTGAACACTGAAGCTTTCTTT.

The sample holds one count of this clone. CDR3 residues: CASSQVVSSGNTIYF. The CDR3 DNA follows: TGCGCCAGCAGCCAAGTAGTGAGCTCTGGAAACACCATATATTTT. The rearrangement uses TRBV4-1 and TRBJ1-3; D not resolved. The germline V gene has CDR1 MGHRA and CDR2 YSYEKL. The CDR3 covers 15 residues. Trimming stripped 1 base from V and 0 bases from J, with 7 bases between.

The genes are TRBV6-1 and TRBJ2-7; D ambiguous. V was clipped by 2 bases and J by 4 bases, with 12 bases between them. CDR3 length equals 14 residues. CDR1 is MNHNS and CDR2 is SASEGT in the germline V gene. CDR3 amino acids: CASSEFQRDYEQYV. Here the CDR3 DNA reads TGTGCCAGCAGTGAATTCCAGCGCGATTACGAGCAGTACGTC.

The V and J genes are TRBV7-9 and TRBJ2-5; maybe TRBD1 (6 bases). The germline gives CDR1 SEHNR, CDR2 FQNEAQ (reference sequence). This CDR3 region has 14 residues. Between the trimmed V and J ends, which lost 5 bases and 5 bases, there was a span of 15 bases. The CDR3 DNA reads TGTGCCAGCAGCCCGTATACAGGGATGGAGACCCAGTACTTC. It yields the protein CASSPYTGMETQYF.

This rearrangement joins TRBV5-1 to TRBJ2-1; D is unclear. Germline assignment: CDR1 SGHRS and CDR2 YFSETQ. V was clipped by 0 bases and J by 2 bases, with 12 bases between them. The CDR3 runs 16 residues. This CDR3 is CASSLVTAPTYNEQFF. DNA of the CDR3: TGCGCCAGCAGCTTGGTAACAGCCCCCACCTACAATGAGCAGTTCTTC.

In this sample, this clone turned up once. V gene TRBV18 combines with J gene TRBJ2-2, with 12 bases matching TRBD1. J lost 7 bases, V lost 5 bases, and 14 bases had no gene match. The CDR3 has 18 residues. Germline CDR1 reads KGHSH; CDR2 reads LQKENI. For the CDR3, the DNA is TGTGCCAGCTCATCAAACCCACCGGGACAGGGGGCTAACGGGGAGCTGTTTTTT. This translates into CASSSNPPGQGANGELFF.

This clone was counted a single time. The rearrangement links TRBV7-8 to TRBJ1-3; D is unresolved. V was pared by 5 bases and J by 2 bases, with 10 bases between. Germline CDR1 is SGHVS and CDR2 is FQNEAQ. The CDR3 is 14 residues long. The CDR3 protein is CASSPRGTGNTIYF. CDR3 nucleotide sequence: TGTGCCAGCAGCCCTCGGGGAACTGGAAACACCATATATTTT.